The rows below give T cell receptor beta chains drawn from one sample of a study of T cell responses to AZD1222 COVID-19 vaccine. The assay was immunoSEQ multiplex PCR, and TCRdb's table has in-frame clones only and misses some. The table lists more than 120,000 clones, about 86% of them singletons. The specimen comprised peripheral blood, sampled 28 days after the second AZD1222 dose. The origin of the receptors is an adult who received the AZD1222 COVID-19 vaccine. Both conserved end residues are part of each CDR3. The D gene is left open where the match is weak. A row's size may be missing; if present it is once, few, many or a size class.

v_call	d_call	j_call	clone_size	cdr3_nt	cdr3_aa
TRBV7-2	.	TRBJ1-1	.	TGTGCCAGCAGCCCCCGCCGGAACACTGAAGCTTTCTTT	CASSPRRNTEAFF
TRBV2	TRBD2	TRBJ2-3	.	TGTGCCAGCAGATCCGGGCGGGAGCGGGCAGATACGCAGTATTTT	CASRSGRERADTQYF
TRBV4-2	TRBD1	TRBJ1-1	few	TGTGCCAGCAGCCATGGGCTGGACAGGGCGATACTTATTGAAGCTTTCTTT	CASSHGLDRAILIEAFF
TRBV28	TRBD1	TRBJ2-2	.	TGTGCCAGCAGTTTAACAGGGGGCCCCGGGGAGCTGTTTTTT	CASSLTGGPGELFF
TRBV2	.	TRBJ2-2	.	TGTGCCAGCAGTAGGGGAGCTCTCCAGAGGGAGCTGTTTTTT	CASSRGALQRELFF
TRBV6-5	TRBD2	TRBJ2-1	.	TGTGCCAGCAGTCGGGCGGGAGTGTACAATGAGCAGTTCTTC	CASSRAGVYNEQFF
TRBV11-3	.	TRBJ2-3	once	TGTGCCAGCAGCTTAGGTCTCCTACCCACAGATACGCAGTATTTT	CASSLGLLPTDTQYF
TRBV6-1	TRBD1	TRBJ2-3	few	TGTGCCAGCAGTGAGGGACAGGGGGCAGATACGCAGTATTTT	CASSEGQGADTQYF
TRBV24-1	TRBD1	TRBJ1-5	.	TGTGCCACCAGTGACTATACCGGGACAGGGGACCTTTTAGGTCAGCCCCAGCATTTT	CATSDYTGTGDLLGQPQHF
TRBV28	TRBD1	TRBJ1-2	few	TGTGCCAGTGCTGACCGGGACAGACCTAACTATGGCTACACCTTC	CASADRDRPNYGYTF
TRBV4-2	TRBD2	TRBJ2-7	.	TGTGCCAGCAGTCCACTAGCGGGGGGGCCGGACGAGCAGTACTTC	CASSPLAGGPDEQYF
TRBV7-2	.	TRBJ2-1	.	TGTGCCAGCAGCTTAGTAGATGAGCAGTTCTTC	CASSLVDEQFF
TRBV5-6	.	TRBJ1-3	.	TGTGCCAGCAGCTTGGGGAACTCTGGAAACACCATATATTTT	CASSLGNSGNTIYF
TRBV6-1	.	TRBJ1-5	.	TGTGCCAGCAGTGAGACGGCCCGGCAGATCGAAAATCAGCCCCAGCATTTT	CASSETARQIENQPQHF
TRBV3-1/TRBV3-2	TRBD2	TRBJ2-1	.	TGTGCCAGCAGCCAGCTCGGGGGGGAGCAGTTCTTC	CASSQLGGEQFF
TRBV5-1	TRBD2	TRBJ2-5	.	TGCGCCAGCAGCTTGGGAACTAGCGAAGAATCCCAGTACTTC	CASSLGTSEESQYF
TRBV21-1	.	TRBJ2-3	.	TGTGCCAGCAGCAAACTTGCCAAATGGGCCGGTCCCACAGATACGCAGTATTTT	CASSKLAKWAGPTDTQYF
TRBV19	TRBD1	TRBJ1-2	few	TGTGCCAGTAGTATGGGGGACAGGCTCTATGGCTACACCTTC	CASSMGDRLYGYTF
TRBV5-4	.	TRBJ1-1	.	TGTGCCAGCAGCAGGGGCCTCGGGGACACTGAAGCTTTCTTT	CASSRGLGDTEAFF
TRBV6-5	.	TRBJ1-3	.	TGTGCCAGCAGTTACCTCGGGGAGTCTGGAAACACCATATATTTT	CASSYLGESGNTIYF
TRBV27	TRBD1	TRBJ2-1	.	TGTGCCAGCAGTCCTGACAGGGGGCCCTACAATGAGCAGTTCTTC	CASSPDRGPYNEQFF
TRBV6-5	TRBD1	TRBJ2-1	.	TGTGCCAGCAGTCCCCGACAGGGCCGGGGGCAGTTCTTC	CASSPRQGRGQFF
TRBV10-2	.	TRBJ2-5	.	TGCGCCAGTAGTATGGACACCGTCGAGACCCAGTACTTC	CASSMDTVETQYF
TRBV5-1	TRBD1	TRBJ1-4	.	TGCGCCAGCAGCTTTAGACAGGGGGAAGAAAAACTGTTTTTT	CASSFRQGEEKLFF
TRBV3-1/TRBV3-2	.	TRBJ2-5	.	TGTGCCAGCAGCCAAGAAGGTTCGGGGCGTTGGGAGACCCAGTACTTC	CASSQEGSGRWETQYF
TRBV5-6	.	TRBJ2-1	few	TGTGCCAGCAGCGAAACTTTTAGGTTTCAGGGGACCGATGAGCAGTTCTTC	CASSETFRFQGTDEQFF
TRBV2	.	TRBJ1-3	.	TGTGCCAGCAGGGGGGACACTGGAAACACCATATATTTT	CASRGDTGNTIYF
TRBV21-1	.	TRBJ2-7	.	TGTGCCAGCAGCCCCCCCCGACAGGGGGTCTACGAGCAGTACTTC	CASSPPRQGVYEQYF
TRBV4-1	.	TRBJ2-7	.	TGCGCCAGCAGCCAAGTTGTGCAGGGGTCCTACGAGCAGTACTTC	CASSQVVQGSYEQYF
TRBV10-2	TRBD1	TRBJ1-4	.	TGCGCCAGCAGGTCCCAGGGGGCTGGTGAAAAACTGTTTTTT	CASRSQGAGEKLFF
TRBV28	.	TRBJ1-1	.	TGTGCCAGCAGTTTAAGCTCGAACACTGAAGCTTTCTTT	CASSLSSNTEAFF
TRBV4-1	.	TRBJ2-1	.	TGCGCCAGCAGCCCCCCTAGCAGTGAGCAGTTCTTC	CASSPPSSEQFF
TRBV5-1	.	TRBJ1-5	.	TGCGCCAGCGGCACAGGAGATAGCAATCAGCCCCAGCATTTT	CASGTGDSNQPQHF
TRBV2	TRBD1	TRBJ2-7	.	TGTGCCAGCGTGGACAGGCATTTTTCCTACGAGCAGTACTTC	CASVDRHFSYEQYF
TRBV11-2	.	TRBJ1-3	.	TGTGCCAGCGACTGGAGCCTTGTCTCTGGAAACACCATATATTTT	CASDWSLVSGNTIYF
TRBV19	TRBD1	TRBJ1-1	few	TGTGCCAGTAGGATCGGGACAGGGGACGTGGGGACTGAAGCTTTCTTT	CASRIGTGDVGTEAFF
TRBV7-2	.	TRBJ1-4	.	TGTGCCAGCAGCCGGGTCTCAACTAATGAAAAACTGTTTTTT	CASSRVSTNEKLFF
TRBV4-2	TRBD1	TRBJ1-6	.	TGTGCCAGCAGCCAGCGGATAGGGACAGGGCGCTCACCCCTCCACTTT	CASSQRIGTGRSPLHF
TRBV30	.	TRBJ1-2	once	TGTGCCCAACGGGCCGGGGTTGGCTACACCTTC	CAQRAGVGYTF
TRBV13	TRBD1	TRBJ1-4	.	TGTGCCAGCAGCTTACTGTCGGACAGGTTTCCAACTAATGAAAAACTGTTTTTT	CASSLLSDRFPTNEKLFF
TRBV21-1	.	TRBJ1-1	.	TGTGCCAGCAGCAAGCCGACAGGTTACACTGAAGCTTTCTTT	CASSKPTGYTEAFF
TRBV18	.	TRBJ2-1	.	TGTGCCAGCTCTCCATCAGGGCCCTCGAACAATGAGCAGTTCTTC	CASSPSGPSNNEQFF
TRBV5-6	.	TRBJ1-2	.	TGTGCCAGCAGCCTTGAGCGGGCTAACTATGGCTACACCTTC	CASSLERANYGYTF
TRBV6-5	TRBD2	TRBJ2-5	.	TGTGCCAGCAGTTCCCCCGCTAGCGGGGAGACCCAGTACTTC	CASSSPASGETQYF
TRBV30	TRBD1	TRBJ2-1	.	TGTGCCTGGGGACAGGGAAATGAGCAGTTCTTC	CAWGQGNEQFF
TRBV6-5	.	TRBJ1-5	.	TGTGCCAGCAGTTTAAGCAATCAGCCCCAGCATTTT	CASSLSNQPQHF
TRBV29-1	TRBD1	TRBJ2-5	.	TGCAGCGTTGAAGAAGGGGGCGGGTACCAAGAGACCCAGTACTTC	CSVEEGGGYQETQYF